This entry is about one T cell receptor beta chain. What it binds is not known. Terminally differentiated effector memory CD45RA+ cells were excluded by CCR7 positive selection of CD45RO-negative cells. Donors, without exception, were Caucasian adults residing in Nashville, Tennessee. This entry comes from a study of shared clonotypes between healthy human individuals. Study-level background: Each donor's CD8 memory used one plate, CD8 naive two, each CD4 subset three.

The CDR3 extends over 15 amino acids. CDR1 and CDR2 (germline): MNHEY, SMNVEV (reference sequence). V was pared by 5 bases and J by 0 bases, with 12 bases between. Broader study findings: Larger richness was generally estimated for naive than memory subsets.

Assay used: immunoSEQ multiplex PCR; TCRdb lists only in-frame clones, some missing. In the table there are about 2.2 million clones, roughly 95% of which are singletons. This TCR was recovered from a young man in good health. Some clones in this sample may be carry-over from other donors' samples. The chain recombines TRBV27 with TRBJ2-3; D perhaps matches TRBD1 (5 bases). Sequencing was done on a sample of naive CD8+ T cells from PBMCs. The CDR3 DNA follows: TGTGCCAGCAGTCAAGGGGCCACTAGCACAGATACGCAGTATTTT. Protein: CASSQGATSTDTQYF.